This T cell receptor (beta chain) was captured in a study of cytomegalovirus exposure and HLA in healthy donors. CDR1 and CDR2 from the germline V gene are SGHAT and FQDESV (reference sequence). Trimming at V came to 5 bases and at J to 12 bases, leaving 19 bases not matched to a gene. The CDR3 consists of 17 residues. On this clone itself: Antigen: not known.

General study results and limits: The study recorded more than 150 TCR beta chains that were cytomegalovirus-associated.

Primers for the PCR totalled 60 Vbeta and 13 Jbeta. Libraries were prepared by immunoSEQ multiplex PCR; TCRdb keeps only in-frame clonotypes and omits some of them. The sample includes about 120,000 clones, 75% to 90% seen only once; the top ten take 8.8%. The rearrangement links TRBV11-1 to TRBJ2-1; 10 bases map to TRBD2. The origin of this receptor is a female donor in good health and CMV-seropositive. Sample: PBMCs. The CDR3 coding sequence is TGTGCCAGCAGCAAAGCGGGGGTTAGCGGGGGGACTCCCTCGCAGTTCTTC. Its translation: CASSKAGVSGGTPSQFF.